This entry features one T cell receptor (beta chain) sequence. The data are from a study of sequential checkpoint blockade in melanoma. Sequencing used immunoSEQ multiplex PCR; TCRdb keeps in-frame clones, though not all of them. The repertoire holds some 14,000 clones, with 77% as singletons. The CDR3 has 15 amino acids. Trimming stripped 8 bases from V and 6 bases from J, with 23 bases between. Treatment defined: randomized to nivolumab then ipilimumab (arm A) or the reverse (arm B). Sorted cells were live CD3+CD8+, lacking CD19 and CD56, from PBMCs. The V gene is TRBV5-3, the J gene TRBJ2-5; weak D call: TRBD2 (6 bases). TRBV5-3 is designated an ORF whose function remains uncertain. Sample: CD8+ T cells sorted from blood (inferred from file names), taken from a patient given nivolumab and ipilimumab in sequence. The receptor was isolated from a human donor with melanoma. CDR3 sequence (DNA): TGTGCCAGCAGCCCCCTTGCGGGATGGCGAAAGACCCAGTACTTC. Its protein is CASSPLAGWRKTQYF.